This T cell receptor (beta chain) originates from a study of blood T cell repertoires in COVID-19. Study-wide background: Nucleic acid was either cDNA or gDNA, and it came from T cells, B-cell-depleted T cells, or PBMCs.

Sequenced by immunoSEQ multiplex PCR; TCRdb stores in-frame clones only, minus some. The sample holds just under 350,000 clones, around nine tenths seen once. V was pared by 1 base and J by 2 bases, with 13 bases between. CDR3 length: 16 amino acids. Germline CDR1 is SGDLS and CDR2 is YYNGEE. Source material: peripheral blood. J is TRBJ2-1 and V is TRBV9; D ambiguous. This sequence originates from a woman between 18 and 29 years old who had recovered from COVID-19. The DNA for the CDR3 is TGTGCCAGCAGCGTATTCCCGGGTGGCGCCTACAATGAGCAGTTCTTC. It encodes CASSVFPGGAYNEQFF.